This T cell receptor (beta chain) was identified in a study of blood T cell repertoires in COVID-19. Germline V gene sequence: CDR1 PRHDT, CDR2 FYEKMQ (reference sequence). The CDR3 totals 16 residues. Trimming removed 5 bases at V and 3 bases at J, with 19 bases between. Original handling: How many nucleated cells were present was estimated from reference gene primer amplification. Sequencing used immunoSEQ multiplex PCR; TCRdb keeps in-frame clones, though not all of them. That table furnishes V, J and clone size, whereas the DNA furnished D and trimming. The table has 13,000 to 15,000 clones, around 83% seen once.

Input material: peripheral blood. The clonotype originates from a man aged 50 to 59 with active COVID-19. The chain uses TRBV13 and TRBJ1-2; TRBD1 is a possible D gene (6 bases). CDR3 region: CASSRWDTSLDYGYTF. CDR3 coding DNA: TGTGCCAGCAGCCGATGGGACACCTCATTGGACTATGGCTACACCTTC.